This passage covers 25 T cell receptor beta chains from one sample sequenced in a study of beta chain features in type 1 diabetes. Study-level findings and limits: All four CD4+ subsets of Type 1 diabetes patients contained TCRB CDR3s that were moderately but significantly shorter.

Antigens of these TCRs are unknown. Expressed TCRB transcripts were sequenced after all isolated RNA was converted to cDNA. Libraries were prepared by immunoSEQ multiplex PCR; TCRdb keeps only in-frame clonotypes and omits some of them. This sample has about 700,000 clones; 13% occur once, and the top ten carry around 0.022%. The sample taken for sequencing was naive CD4+ T cells from blood. The receptor source for this set is a man aged 18 to 29 with type 1 diabetes.

The chain joins TRBV18 to TRBJ1-2; 7 bases fit TRBD1. CDR3 length: 15 amino acids. Germline V lookup: CDR1 KGHSH, CDR2 LQKENI. The V and J ends lost 0 bases and 0 bases, in that order; junction bases with no gene match: 1. The CDR3 region is CASSPPGTANYGYTF. CDR3 sequence (DNA): TGTGCCAGCTCACCACCCGGGACAGCTAACTATGGCTACACCTTC.

This clone was detected only a few times. The genes are TRBV7-2 and TRBJ1-2; D may be TRBD1 (5 bases). V was trimmed by 5 bases and J by 5 bases, leaving 21 bases between them. Looked up from germline, CDR1 is SGHTA and CDR2 is FQGNSA. The CDR3 runs to 16 residues. CDR3 protein: CASSRGADHMGYGYTF. In nucleotides, the CDR3 is TGTGCCAGCAGCCGAGGGGCAGATCATATGGGTTATGGCTACACCTTC.

This clone has more than one count but fewer than ten. The chain joins TRBV11-1 to TRBJ2-2; 10 bases fit TRBD2. The CDR3 loop spans 16 amino acids. The germline V gene encodes CDR1 SGHAT and CDR2 FQDESV (reference sequence). The J segment lost 0 bases and the V segment lost 3 bases, leaving 1 base of the junction unmatched. CDR3 nucleotides: TGTGCCAGCAGCTTTAGCGGGGGGTCGAACACCGGGGAGCTGTTTTTT. It translates to CASSFSGGSNTGELFF.

This clone was detected a few times. V usage is TRBV13 and J usage is TRBJ1-1; D not resolved. Germline V gene sequence: CDR1 PRHDT, CDR2 FYEKMQ (reference sequence). The CDR3 sequence is 18 residues long. V lost 5 bases, J lost 0 bases, and 22 bases lay in between. CDR3 sequence: CASSPYISSRGMNTEAFF. DNA for the CDR3: TGTGCCAGCAGCCCATACATTTCATCCCGGGGTATGAACACTGAAGCTTTCTTT.

V is TRBV4-1 and J is TRBJ1-2, with a weak D call TRBD1 (5 bases). The V end was cut by 3 bases, the J end by 4 bases, with 15 bases between. The CDR3 has 15 residues. In germline, CDR1 is MGHRA, CDR2 YSYEKL. Here the CDR3 reads CASSQGSEGSYGYTF. The CDR3 DNA follows: TGCGCCAGCAGCCAGGGATCGGAGGGGAGCTATGGCTACACCTTC.

The J gene is TRBJ2-4, the V gene TRBV9; D possibly uses TRBD1 or TRBD2 (5 bases each). The V end lost 1 base, the J end lost 2 bases, and 16 bases lay between the germline ends. Germline V gives CDR1 SGDLS, CDR2 YYNGEE. The CDR3 loop spans 17 amino acids. The CDR3 spells CASSVRRGVGTKNIQYF. CDR3 nucleotide sequence: TGTGCCAGCAGCGTACGTAGAGGGGTTGGGACCAAAAACATTCAGTACTTC.

Only a few counts were recorded for this clone. The chain is built from TRBV30 and TRBJ2-5, with D unresolved. Trimming left V 0 bases short and J 5 bases short, with 10 bases between. The CDR3 spans 13 residues. Germline lookup yields CDR1 GTSNPN and CDR2 SVGIG (reference sequence). The CDR3 bases are TGTGCCTGGAGTGTATGGGATGGGGAGACCCAGTACTTC. As protein: CAWSVWDGETQYF.

This clone turned up a few times. The CDR3 here is CASEGDNQPQHF. The CDR3 DNA reads TGTGCCAGCGAGGGCGACAATCAGCCCCAGCATTTT. The genes are TRBV28 and TRBJ1-5; no clear D gene. This CDR3 spans 12 amino acids. Germline CDR1 MDHEN, CDR2 SYDVKM. Trimming took off 8 bases at V and 3 bases at J, with 8 bases between the two ends.

V gene TRBV6-5 combines with J gene TRBJ1-4; TRBD1 agrees at 8 bases. CDR1 and CDR2 from the germline V gene are MNHEY and SVGAGI. CDR3 size: 15 residues. J lost 8 bases, V lost 6 bases, and 11 bases had no gene match. The chain's CDR3 is CASSPQGAIEEKLFF. The CDR3 coding sequence is TGTGCCAGCAGCCCCCAGGGGGCGATTGAGGAAAAACTGTTTTTT.

This clone showed up just a few times. This chain connects TRBV6-4 to TRBJ1-1; D gene ambiguous. CDR3 length: 13 amino acids. Germline CDR1 reads MRHNA; CDR2 reads SNTAGT. V was pared by 4 bases and J by 4 bases, with 10 bases between. The CDR3 here is CASSALGSTEAFF. Here the CDR3 DNA reads TGTGCCAGCAGTGCCCTCGGGAGCACTGAAGCTTTCTTT.

V usage is TRBV28 and J usage is TRBJ1-1; unclear D gene. This CDR3 spans 12 amino acids. The V gene lost 2 bases and the J gene lost 4 bases, with 5 bases spanning the gap. Germline CDR1 reads MDHEN; CDR2 reads SYDVKM. The CDR3 reads CASSLAVTEAFF. CDR3 DNA sequence: TGTGCCAGCAGTTTAGCGGTCACTGAAGCTTTCTTT.

The V gene is TRBV7-9, the J gene TRBJ1-4; TRBD1 might be the D (5 bases). The CDR3 covers 14 residues. Germline V gene data show CDR1 as SEHNR and CDR2 as FQNEAQ (reference sequence). Trimming removed 4 bases from V and 7 bases from J, with 13 bases in between. The CDR3 DNA is TGTGCCAGCAGCTGGGGACCGGGGGGTGAAAAACTGTTTTTT. The encoded protein is CASSWGPGGEKLFF.

This clone has just a few counts. The rearrangement uses TRBV13 and TRBJ1-2; D is uncertain. Germline lookup yields CDR1 PRHDT and CDR2 FYEKMQ (reference sequence). Trimming stripped 5 bases from V and 8 bases from J, with 12 bases between. The CDR3 contains 12 residues. The CDR3 DNA sequence: TGTGCCAGCAGCACATCCCAATGGGGCTACACCTTC. It is translated as CASSTSQWGYTF. The full variable domain, its missing parts supplied by reference TRBV13 and TRBJ1-2, is AAGVIQSPRHLIKEKRETATLKCYPIPRHDTVYWYQQGPGQDPQFLISFYEKMQSDKGSIPDRFSAQQFSDYHSELNMSSLELGDSALYFCASSTSQWGYTFGSGTRLTVV.

The sample holds a few counts of this clone. CDR3 in DNA: TGTGCCAGCAGTGATCGGCAGATCTTCCGGGAGCTGTTTTTT. It translates to CASSDRQIFRELFF. The J gene is TRBJ2-2, the V gene TRBV2; D call uncertain. In germline, CDR1 is SNHLY, CDR2 FYNNEI. The CDR3 has 14 residues. V lost 3 bases and J lost 9, with 14 bases in between. The full variable domain, rest sourced from reference TRBV2 and TRBJ2-2, is EPEVTQTPSHQVTQMGQEVILRCVPISNHLYFYWYRQILGQKVEFLVSFYNNEISEKSEIFDDQFSVERPDGSNFTLKIRSTKLEDSAMYFCASSDRQIFRELFFGEGSRLTVL.

As concerns this clone: This CDR3 is also generated by other DNA sequences in the sample. The rearrangement links TRBV6-5 to TRBJ2-3; D is uncertain. The CDR3 loop spans 14 amino acids. CDR1 and CDR2 (germline): MNHEY, SVGAGI. Trimming shortened V by 2 bases and J by 2 bases, and 8 bases separated the two germline ends. The CDR3, as DNA: TGTGCCAGCAGTTACAGGCAGTCCACAGATACGCAGTATTTT. This sequence encodes CASSYRQSTDTQYF.

This chain uses TRBV10-3 with TRBJ1-5; D possibly corresponds to TRBD1 (5 bases). The CDR3 totals 14 residues. In germline, CDR1 is ENHRY, CDR2 SYGVKD. The V and J ends lost 0 bases and 7 bases respectively, with 10 bases between them. CDR3: CAISESKGRQPQHF. The CDR3 nucleotides read TGTGCCATCAGTGAGTCAAAGGGGAGACAGCCCCAGCATTTT.

Regarding this clone: This sample also contains other DNA sequences that code for the same CDR3. This chain links TRBV6-5 with TRBJ1-1, with no clear D. The CDR3 runs 12 residues. V dropped 3 bases and J dropped 3 bases, with 5 bases sitting between them. Germline V gene sequence: CDR1 MNHEY, CDR2 SVGAGI. The chain's CDR3 is CASSYGDTEAFF. In nucleotides, the CDR3 is TGTGCCAGCAGTTATGGGGACACTGAAGCTTTCTTT.

The rearrangement links TRBV5-1 to TRBJ1-1, with a weak D call TRBD1 (6 bases). V lost 4 bases, J lost 7 bases, and 20 bases lay in between. Germline V gene sequence: CDR1 SGHRS, CDR2 YFSETQ. The CDR3 totals 15 residues. The CDR3 nucleotides read TGCGCCAGCAGCGCCGGGCGGGGGCCGGGGCGTGAAGCTTTCTTT. Its translation is CASSAGRGPGREAFF.

This chain joins TRBV9 and TRBJ1-6, with D possibly being TRBD1 (6 bases). CDR3 length: 17 residues. Per germline, CDR1 SGDLS and CDR2 YYNGEE. V lost 0 bases and J lost 9, with 19 bases in between. The CDR3, as DNA: TGTGCCAGCAGCGTAGGGGTACCAGGGGTAGGTAGTTCACCCCTCCACTTT. It is translated as CASSVGVPGVGSSPLHF.

V and J are TRBV9 and TRBJ2-3; no firm D call. CDR1 is SGDLS and CDR2 is YYNGEE in the germline V gene. This CDR3 is 11 amino acids long. V was cut by 3 bases and J by 2 bases, with 1 base left in between. The CDR3 DNA is TGTGCCAGCAGCGCCACAGATACGCAGTATTTT. Translating it yields CASSATDTQYF.

This clone was picked up a small number of times. V gene TRBV5-4 combines with J gene TRBJ2-7, with 8 bases lining up with TRBD2. This CDR3 has 15 amino acids. Germline-derived CDR1 and CDR2 are SGHNT and YYREEE (reference sequence). With V trimmed by 0 bases and J by 7 bases, 9 bases remained unmatched. The CDR3 loop is CASSLAALASGEQYF. The CDR3 DNA follows: TGTGCCAGCAGCTTGGCGGCGTTGGCTAGCGGGGAGCAGTACTTC.

This chain joins TRBV27 and TRBJ1-4; D is unclear. The germline V and J ends were trimmed by 5 bases and 2 bases, with 9 bases remaining between them. The CDR3 covers 14 residues. CDR1 is MNHEY, CDR2 SMNVEV, per germline (reference sequence). The CDR3 region is CASSRGSTNEKLFF. For the CDR3, the DNA is TGTGCCAGCAGTAGAGGGTCGACTAATGAAAAACTGTTTTTT.

The CDR3, as DNA: TGTGCCTGGAGGGTCGGGCCGAACACTGAAGCTTTCTTT. It codes for CAWRVGPNTEAFF. The V call is TRBV30, the J call TRBJ1-1; D unclear. Trimming removed 3 bases from V and 1 base from J, with 9 bases in between. Germline assignment: CDR1 GTSNPN and CDR2 SVGIG (reference sequence). The CDR3 contains 13 residues.

The chain employs TRBV7-8 and TRBJ2-3; D might be TRBD1 (6 bases). Germline CDR1 reads SGHVS; CDR2 reads FQNEAQ. This CDR3 spans 16 amino acids. Trimming took off 5 bases at V and 2 bases at J, with 17 bases between the two ends. The CDR3, as DNA: TGTGCCAGCAGCCCCCTGTGGGGGCCAACCACAGATACGCAGTATTTT. It yields the protein CASSPLWGPTTDTQYF.

The V call is TRBV6-5, the J call TRBJ1-5; D gene uncertain. The CDR3 loop spans 16 amino acids. Germline V gene sequence: CDR1 MNHEY, CDR2 SVGAGI. V lost 4 bases, J lost 0 bases, and 13 bases lay in between. DNA for the CDR3: TGTGCCAGCAGTTCGCCGTATGCCGCTAGCAATCAGCCCCAGCATTTT. Translating it yields CASSSPYAASNQPQHF.